This entry lists 17 T cell receptor beta chains sequenced from one sample in a study of blood T cell repertoires in COVID-19. Sequencing used immunoSEQ multiplex PCR; TCRdb keeps in-frame clones, though not all of them. The profile shows about 20,000 clones, less than 95% of them singletons. Sequencing was performed on peripheral blood. All receptors derive from a human donor in a cohort sampled during active COVID-19.

The rearrangement links TRBV19 to TRBJ1-1, with no clear D. This CDR3 has 13 amino acids. V was clipped by 5 bases and J by 0 bases, with 7 bases between them. The germline gives CDR1 LNHDA, CDR2 SQIVND (reference sequence). The CDR3 spells CASSVSLNTEAFF. In DNA form, the CDR3 reads TGTGCCAGTAGTGTCAGTTTGAACACTGAAGCTTTCTTT.

J is TRBJ1-1 and V is TRBV6-5; the match to TRBD1 covers 9 bases. J lost 5 bases, V lost 0 bases, and 7 bases had no gene match. The CDR3 is 16 residues long. The germline CDR1 and CDR2 sequences are MNHEY and SVGAGI. The CDR3 sequence is CASSYSEQGARTEAFF. For the CDR3, the DNA is TGTGCCAGCAGTTACTCTGAACAGGGGGCGAGGACTGAAGCTTTCTTT.

The rearrangement joins TRBV5-5 to TRBJ1-1, with D tentatively TRBD1 (6 bases). Trimming took off 4 bases at V and 8 bases at J, with 15 bases between the two ends. Germline values: CDR1 SGHKS, CDR2 YYEKEE (reference sequence). The CDR3 sequence is 13 residues long. The CDR3 loop reads CASSRNGQSEAFF. The CDR3 nucleotides read TGTGCCAGCAGCCGTAATGGACAGTCAGAAGCTTTCTTT.

This clone was found once. The gene calls are TRBV6-2 or TRBV6-3 and TRBJ2-2, with 7 bases that match TRBD1. The CDR3 spans 14 residues. Germline assignment: CDR1 MNHEY and CDR2 SVGEGT. The J segment lost 4 bases and the V segment lost 6 bases, leaving 5 bases of the junction unmatched. Here the CDR3 reads CASSVNRGTGELFF. CDR3 DNA: TGTGCCAGCAGCGTTAACAGGGGCACCGGGGAGCTGTTTTTT.

This chain uses TRBV29-1 with TRBJ2-5, with 10 bases fitting TRBD2. Germline loops: CDR1 SQVTM, CDR2 ANQGSEA. The CDR3 is made up of 12 amino acids. V trimming: 6 bases; J trimming: 5 bases; junction bases outside the gene matches: 3. CDR3 sequence reads: CSVKRGGETQYF. Written as DNA, the CDR3 is TGCAGCGTAAAGCGGGGGGGGGAGACCCAGTACTTC.

The chain combines TRBV19 with TRBJ1-5, with 7 positions matching TRBD1. V lost 0 bases, J lost 3 bases, and 5 bases stayed unmatched. The V gene's germline CDR1 is LNHDA and CDR2 SQIVND (reference sequence). The CDR3 spans 16 residues. Here the CDR3 reads CASSIDPQGTNQPQHF. The CDR3 bases are TGTGCCAGTAGTATAGATCCACAGGGGACCAATCAGCCCCAGCATTTT.

The chain employs TRBV28 and TRBJ2-7; D uncertain. This CDR3 is 15 amino acids long. Per the germline V gene, CDR1 is MDHEN and CDR2 is SYDVKM. V lost 3 bases and J lost 2, with 14 bases in between. CDR3 residues: CASSFFSRSPYEQYF. Written as DNA, the CDR3 is TGTGCCAGCAGTTTTTTTAGTAGGAGCCCCTACGAGCAGTACTTC. Filled out from reference TRBV28 and TRBJ2-7, the complete variable domain reads DVKVTQSSRYLVKRTGEKVFLECVQDMDHENMFWYRQDPGLGLRLIYFSYDVKMKEKGDIPEGYSVSREKKERFSLILESASTNQTSMYLCASSFFSRSPYEQYFGPGTRLTVT.

V gene TRBV3-1 (or the pseudogene TRBV3-2) combines with J gene TRBJ2-1; a weak D match, TRBD2 (6 bases). This CDR3 contains 15 residues. Germline V gene sequence: CDR1 LGHDT, CDR2 YNNKEL (reference sequence). Deletions cut 1 base from V and 7 bases from J, with 14 bases between. The CDR3 sequence is CASSQAGLPLNEQFF. CDR3 nucleotides: TGTGCCAGCAGCCAAGCGGGACTGCCTCTGAATGAGCAGTTCTTC.

The gene calls are TRBV10-3 and TRBJ1-1; weak D call: TRBD1 (5 bases). Per germline, CDR1 ENHRY and CDR2 SYGVKD. This CDR3 is 12 amino acids long. V gave up 0 bases and J gave up 6 bases, with 5 bases separating them. CDR3 sequence reads: CAISESGPEAFF. The CDR3 nucleotides read TGTGCCATCAGTGAGTCGGGGCCTGAAGCTTTCTTT.

This chain connects TRBV10-1 to TRBJ2-3, with TRBD2 identical over 13 bases. From germline, CDR1 is WNHNN and CDR2 SYGVQD (reference sequence). This CDR3 is built from 15 residues. J was trimmed by 6 bases and V by 5 bases; bases with no gene match: 5. The CDR3 is CASSMTSGGKDTQYF. The DNA of the CDR3 is TGCGCCAGCAGTATGACTAGCGGGGGGAAGGATACGCAGTATTTT.

The CDR3 nucleotides read TGTGCCAGCAGCTTTGGGGACGGGACAGGGGCGTACAATGAGCAGTTCTTC. It yields the protein CASSFGDGTGAYNEQFF. The chain is built from TRBV11-3 and TRBJ2-1; 10 bases are a match to TRBD1. V shed 3 bases and J 4 bases; nucleotides not matched to a gene: 9. The CDR3 consists of 17 residues. CDR1 and CDR2 from the germline V gene are SGHNT and YENEEA.

The chain combines TRBV19 with TRBJ2-6, with TRBD2 matching 8 bases. Germline loops: CDR1 LNHDA, CDR2 SQIVND (reference sequence). This CDR3 spans 15 amino acids. After removal of 7 bases from V and 0 bases from J, the junction contained 2 bases not matched to a gene. CDR3 in DNA: TGTGCCAGTAACGCGGGGGGCTCTGGGGCCAACGTCCTGACTTTC. It translates to CASNAGGSGANVLTF.

The chain has TRBV18 and TRBJ2-5, with 7 nucleotides matching TRBD2. The CDR3 has 15 amino acids. Germline CDR1 and CDR2: KGHSH and LQKENI. The J segment lost 2 bases and the V segment lost 1 base, leaving 4 bases of the junction unmatched. CDR3 coding DNA: TGTGCCAGCTCACCACTTCCTAGCGGACAAGAGACCCAGTACTTC. This sequence encodes CASSPLPSGQETQYF.

The chain links TRBV20-1 to TRBJ1-5; the D gene is possibly TRBD1 (5 bases). V was clipped by 4 bases and J by 6 bases, with 7 bases between them. The CDR3 loop spans 11 amino acids. Germline V gives CDR1 DFQATT, CDR2 SNEGSKA (reference sequence). CDR3 in DNA: TGCAGTGCTACCCAGGGTCAGCCCCAGCATTTT. Protein: CSATQGQPQHF.

This rearrangement joins TRBV28 to TRBJ2-2, with 8 bases aligning to TRBD2. J lost 6 bases, V lost 1 base, and 7 bases had no gene match. The CDR3 is 16 residues long. Per the germline V gene, CDR1 is MDHEN and CDR2 is SYDVKM. DNA of the CDR3: TGTGCCAGCAGTTTATCCGTGGCGGGGGGACCCGGGGAGCTGTTTTTT. It yields the protein CASSLSVAGGPGELFF.

The chain carries TRBV7-9 and TRBJ1-4, with D unclear. Trimming took off 4 bases at V and 8 bases at J, with 17 bases between the two ends. The CDR3 runs to 15 residues. Germline-derived CDR1 and CDR2 are SEHNR and FQNEAQ (reference sequence). As DNA, the CDR3 is TGTGCCAGCAGCTCGGTCGCGGGAGGAGGGGAAAAACTGTTTTTT. Amino acids: CASSSVAGGGEKLFF.

V is TRBV14 and J is TRBJ1-1; D is unclear. V was cut by 2 bases and J by 5 bases, with 15 bases left in between. Germline CDR1 and CDR2: SGHDN and FVKESK. The CDR3 covers 15 residues. The CDR3 here is CASSQSFGWETEAFF. CDR3 sequence (DNA): TGTGCCAGCAGCCAATCCTTCGGGTGGGAGACTGAAGCTTTCTTT.